The clone carrying this TCR beta chain was picked up a small number of times. What it recognizes is unknown. This specimen comes from a study of T cell repertoires in cytomegalovirus infection. Study-wide background: CMV epitopes used comprised recently identified HLA-C-restricted ones and well-studied HLA-B-restricted ones. Study-level points and caveats: Totalled public TCR beta family frequency picked out people who carried CMV plus the relevant HLA. Dominating the ex vivo response were TCR beta clonotypes that were CMV-specific and HLA-C-restricted.

The ends were cut back, 5 bases at V and 5 bases at J, with 12 bases in the middle. This CDR3 has 13 amino acids. TCRdb reprocessed the reads with MiXCR, giving one entry per CDR3 protein. The sample yields fewer than 900,000 distinct CDR3 sequences, about 28% seen once. Sequenced material: cultured CD8+ T cells from PBMCs, taken from culture after CMV antigen stimulation. This receptor was taken from a human donor in good health (CMV status not recorded). Some clones in this sample may be carry-over from other donors' samples. This chain joins TRBV12-3 or TRBV12-4 and TRBJ2-5; no clear D gene. The CDR3 DNA is TGTGCCAGCAGTACGGACGGGTCCGAGACCCAGTACTTC. Its protein is CASSTDGSETQYF.